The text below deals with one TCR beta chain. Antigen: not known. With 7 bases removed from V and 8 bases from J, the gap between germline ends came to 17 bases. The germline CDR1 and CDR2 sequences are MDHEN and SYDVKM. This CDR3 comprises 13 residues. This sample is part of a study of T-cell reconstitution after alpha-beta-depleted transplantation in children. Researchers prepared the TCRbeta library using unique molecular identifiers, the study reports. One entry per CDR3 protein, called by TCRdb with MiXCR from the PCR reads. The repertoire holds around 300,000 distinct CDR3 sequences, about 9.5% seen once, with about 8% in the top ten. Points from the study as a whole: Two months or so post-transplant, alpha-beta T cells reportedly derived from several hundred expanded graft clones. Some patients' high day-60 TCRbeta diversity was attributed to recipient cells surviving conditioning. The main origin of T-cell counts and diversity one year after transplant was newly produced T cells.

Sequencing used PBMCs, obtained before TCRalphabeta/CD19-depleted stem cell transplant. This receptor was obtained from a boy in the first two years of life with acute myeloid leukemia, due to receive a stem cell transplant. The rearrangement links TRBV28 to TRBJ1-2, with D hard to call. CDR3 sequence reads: CASTNLGLYGYTF. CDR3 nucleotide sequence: TGTGCCAGCACCAACCTTGGATTGTACGGCTACACCTTC.